These T cell receptor beta chains were read from a single sample in a study of identical twins. TCRdb reprocessed the 5' RACE reads with MiXCR, giving one entry per CDR3 protein. In the table there are some 760,000 distinct CDR3 sequences, 15% to 20% of which are singletons. This sample also belongs to another study, concerning T cells expressing NK-cell markers.

Sequenced sample: PBMCs. These receptors were taken from a woman aged 18-30 years in good health. Both conserved end residues are part of each CDR3. D genes are given only for firm matches. The size field is filled for only some rows; it gives once, few, many or a size class.

few	.	18	TRBV15	TRBJ2-6	TGTGCCACCAGCAGAGAGGGACAACTTCGCTCTGGGGCCAACGTCCTGACTTTC	CATSREGQLRSGANVLTF
.	.	14	TRBV20-1	TRBJ2-2	TGCAGTGCTAAGACGGGAGTAGGGACCGGGGAGCTGTTTTTT	CSAKTGVGTGELFF
.	.	14	TRBV7-2	TRBJ2-1	TGTGCCAGCAGCCCAGACGGGGCTAATGTTGAGCAGTTCTTC	CASSPDGANVEQFF
few	TRBD1	12	TRBV29-1	TRBJ2-1	TGCAGCGCCCCTGGGACAGGGGAAAGTGAATTCTTC	CSAPGTGESEFF
.	.	12	TRBV20-1	TRBJ1-1	TGCAGTGCATCGGAAGGGACCACTGAAGCTTTCTTT	CSASEGTTEAFF
.	TRBD1	15	TRBV27	TRBJ1-2	TGTGCCAGCAGTTTATCGGGGACAGGGGTCTACGGCTACACCTTC	CASSLSGTGVYGYTF
few	.	13	TRBV12-3/TRBV12-4	TRBJ1-1	TGTGCCAGCAGTTCGTCGGGGAACCCTCAAGCTTTCTTT	CASSSSGNPQAFF
few	TRBD1	13	TRBV5-1	TRBJ2-7	TGCGCCAGCAGCCACGGACAGGCTTACGAGCAGTACTTC	CASSHGQAYEQYF
.	TRBD2	14	TRBV7-9	TRBJ2-1	TGTGCCAGCCTGGCGGGGGGGCTATACAATGAGCAGTTCTTC	CASLAGGLYNEQFF
few	.	13	TRBV10-3	TRBJ2-7	TGTGCCACCATACCGGACTTGTCCTACGAGCAGTACTTC	CATIPDLSYEQYF
few	.	11	TRBV29-1	TRBJ2-1	TGCAGCACTTGGGTTTACAATGAGCAGTTCTTC	CSTWVYNEQFF
.	.	12	TRBV2	TRBJ1-1	TGTGCCAGCAAGGGGGATAACACTGAAGCTTTCTTT	CASKGDNTEAFF
.	TRBD2	16	TRBV5-8	TRBJ2-3	TGTGCCAGCAGCTTGGCGGCTAGCGGGGGGGCAGATACGCAGTATTTT	CASSLAASGGADTQYF
.	TRBD2	14	TRBV7-2	TRBJ2-5	TGTGCCAGCAGCTTTTCCGGGAGGGCCGAGACCCAGTACTTC	CASSFSGRAETQYF
few	TRBD2	14	TRBV6-1	TRBJ2-2	TGTGCCAGCACGGTGGAGCGGGAATACGGGGAGCTGTTTTTT	CASTVEREYGELFF
many	TRBD1	17	TRBV2	TRBJ1-2	TGTGCCAGCAGGCCTTTATCAGGACTACAGGGGGATTATGGCTACACCTTC	CASRPLSGLQGDYGYTF
.	.	14	TRBV9	TRBJ1-4	TGTGCCAGCAGCGCGGTAGCAACTAATGAAAAACTGTTTTTT	CASSAVATNEKLFF
.	TRBD2	15	TRBV7-9	TRBJ2-3	TGTGCCAGCAGCCCCCGACTAGCGGGCACAGATACGCAGTATTTT	CASSPRLAGTDTQYF
few	.	13	TRBV12-3/TRBV12-4	TRBJ2-7	TGTGCCAGCAGTTTCCAGGGGGGCAGCGAGCAGTACTTC	CASSFQGGSEQYF
few	TRBD2	15	TRBV5-1	TRBJ2-1	TGCGCCAGCAGCTTGTCTAGCGGGAAAGTCAATGAGCAGTTCTTC	CASSLSSGKVNEQFF
few	.	14	TRBV10-2	TRBJ2-4	TGCGCCAGCACCGCCCCCGGGGACAAAAACATTCAGTACTTC	CASTAPGDKNIQYF
.	.	14	TRBV27	TRBJ1-5	TGTGCCAGCAGTTTATCGTACGGTTATCAGCCCCAGCATTTT	CASSLSYGYQPQHF
.	.	15	TRBV7-6	TRBJ2-7	TGTGCCAGCAGCTTAAGTGGGAGCCTCCCCTACGAGCAGTACTTC	CASSLSGSLPYEQYF
.	.	13	TRBV15	TRBJ2-1	TGTGCCACCAGCAGAGCCCGGTTGAATGAGCAGTTCTTC	CATSRARLNEQFF
.	.	14	TRBV12-3/TRBV12-4	TRBJ1-4	TGTGCCAGCAGTTGGGGTGGATTTGGTGAAAAACTGTTTTTT	CASSWGGFGEKLFF
few	TRBD1	17	TRBV5-1	TRBJ1-2	TGCGCCAGCAGCTTGGCAGGGGGCGCCCCATCTAACTATGGCTACACCTTC	CASSLAGGAPSNYGYTF
few	TRBD2	15	TRBV30	TRBJ2-7	TGTGCCTGGTCACAAGGACTAGCGGGCTCCTACGAGCAGTACTTC	CAWSQGLAGSYEQYF
few	.	14	TRBV7-2	TRBJ1-1	TGTGCCAGCAGCTTAGCGATCGGACAGACCTTAGCTTTCTTT	CASSLAIGQTLAFF
.	TRBD1	16	TRBV12-3/TRBV12-4	TRBJ1-5	TGTGCCAGCAGTCGCACCGGGACAGGGCCCAATCAGCCCCAGCATTTT	CASSRTGTGPNQPQHF
.	.	14	TRBV11-2	TRBJ2-7	TGTGCCAGCAGCTTACGGAGGGCCAATAACGAGCAGTACTTC	CASSLRRANNEQYF
.	TRBD1	15	TRBV5-1	TRBJ2-1	TGCGCCAGCAGCGTCTCAGGGGGATCGAACAATGAGCAGTTCTTC	CASSVSGGSNNEQFF
many	.	13	TRBV12-3/TRBV12-4	TRBJ1-2	TGTGCCAGCAGTTCCCCAACCCATCAACCCTACACCTTC	CASSSPTHQPYTF
many	.	10	TRBV12-3/TRBV12-4	TRBJ1-2	TGTGCCAGCAGTTCCTATGGCTACACCTTC	CASSSYGYTF
.	.	13	TRBV20-1	TRBJ1-3	TGCAGTGCTAGAGTGGTCTCTGGAAACACCATATATTTT	CSARVVSGNTIYF
few	TRBD2	18	TRBV12-5	TRBJ2-1	TGTGCTAGTGGTTTACTCCCGAGTAGCGGGAGGACCTACAATGAGCAGTTCTTC	CASGLLPSSGRTYNEQFF
few	.	15	TRBV12-3/TRBV12-4	TRBJ2-3	TGTGCCAGCAGTTTAGAGTCAGGAGGCACAGATACGCAGTATTTT	CASSLESGGTDTQYF
few	.	15	TRBV5-1	TRBJ1-1	TGCGCCAGCAGCTTGGGTTCAGGGCTGAACACTGAAGCTTTCTTT	CASSLGSGLNTEAFF
.	.	13	TRBV18	TRBJ2-7	TGTGCCAGCTCCCCCGATTTGCACTACGAGCAGTACTTC	CASSPDLHYEQYF
.	TRBD1	15	TRBV7-8	TRBJ2-1	TGTGCCAGCAGCGCCCGGGACAGGGAAGTCGATGAGCAGTTCTTC	CASSARDREVDEQFF
many	.	13	TRBV7-9	TRBJ1-2	TGTGCCAGCAGCTCAACAGGAGATTATGGCTACACCTTC	CASSSTGDYGYTF
.	TRBD2	15	TRBV7-2	TRBJ2-1	TGTGCCAGCAGCCCAGCGGGGGTCTCCTACAATGAGCAGTTCTTC	CASSPAGVSYNEQFF
few	TRBD2	14	TRBV6-2/TRBV6-3	TRBJ2-1	TGTGCCAGCAGCTACCCCGGGAGGTACAATGAGCAGTTCTTC	CASSYPGRYNEQFF
.	TRBD1	12	TRBV20-1	TRBJ2-2	TGCAGTGCTCGACAGGGAACCGGGGAGCTGTTTTTT	CSARQGTGELFF
.	.	17	TRBV3-1	TRBJ2-1	TGTGCCAGCAGCCAAGGGACGTGTAGGGGCCTTTACAATGAGCAGTTCTTC	CASSQGTCRGLYNEQFF